Following are 14 T cell receptor beta chains from one sample sequenced in a study of blood T cell repertoires in COVID-19. Produced via immunoSEQ multiplex PCR; TCRdb's table is partial and in-frame only. This table has under 70,000 clones, about 87% appearing once. Sample: peripheral blood. These receptor sequences come from a man over 45 with acute or convalescent COVID-19.

This chain connects TRBV11-3 to TRBJ2-7, with 13 bases identical to TRBD2. This CDR3 has 17 amino acids. Germline V gene sequence: CDR1 SGHNT, CDR2 YENEEA. Trimming cost V 4 bases and J 2 bases; bases outside gene matches: 8. CDR3 sequence (DNA): TGTGCCAGCAGCTCCGCGTGGGGACTAGCGGGGACCTACGAGCAGTACTTC. Residues: CASSSAWGLAGTYEQYF.

The V and J genes are TRBV2 and TRBJ2-1; 9 bases fit TRBD2. The CDR3 extends over 16 amino acids. Germline CDR1 reads SNHLY; CDR2 reads FYNNEI. V shed 6 bases and J 3 bases; nucleotides not matched to a gene: 9. The CDR3 loop reads CASSAASGAVYNEQFF. The CDR3 nucleotides read TGTGCCAGCAGCGCCGCTAGCGGGGCCGTCTACAATGAGCAGTTCTTC.

To note about this clone: The germline gene is not matched at one end of the junction; a read error may be the cause. This sequence joins TRBV18 and TRBJ1-4; 8 bases align to TRBD1. This CDR3 contains 15 residues. Germline V gene lookup returns CDR1 KGHSH and CDR2 LQKENI. CDR3 sequence reads: CASSPRRQGNEKLFF. CDR3 in DNA: TGTGCCAGTTCACCAAGGAGACAGGGGAATGAAAAACTGTTTTTT.

The chain combines TRBV11-3 with TRBJ2-1; 8 positions agree with TRBD2. The V gene end was trimmed by 3 bases and the J gene end by 0 bases; junction bases not matched to a gene: 1. Germline loops: CDR1 SGHNT, CDR2 YENEEA. This CDR3 has 15 amino acids. In nucleotides, the CDR3 is TGTGCCAGCAGCTTTAGCGGGGACTCCTACAATGAGCAGTTCTTC. This gives the protein CASSFSGDSYNEQFF.

This rearrangement joins TRBV19 to TRBJ2-1; 8 nucleotides match TRBD2. Germline V gives CDR1 LNHDA, CDR2 SQIVND (reference sequence). This CDR3 spans 16 amino acids. Trimming removed 6 bases from V and 3 bases from J; junction bases left unmatched: 10. The CDR3 sequence: CASRSQSGGDYNEQFF. CDR3 bases: TGTGCCAGTAGATCCCAAAGCGGGGGTGACTACAATGAGCAGTTCTTC. Combining the CDR3 with reference TRBV19 and TRBJ2-1 gives the whole variable domain DGGITQSPKYLFRKEGQNVTLSCEQNLNHDAMYWYRQDPGQGLRLIYYSQIVNDFQKGDIAEGYSVSREKKESFPLTVTSAQKNPTAFYLCASRSQSGGDYNEQFFGPGTRLTVL.

This clone has more than one count but fewer than ten. V usage is TRBV19 and J usage is TRBJ2-3; 7 nucleotides align to TRBD2. Germline assignment: CDR1 LNHDA and CDR2 SQIVND (reference sequence). This CDR3 region has 14 residues. Trimming cost V 3 bases and J 4 bases; bases outside gene matches: 4. CDR3 amino acids: CASSIGGSADTQYF. The DNA for the CDR3 is TGTGCCAGTAGTATTGGCGGGAGTGCAGATACGCAGTATTTT. The full variable domain, in which reference TRBV19 and TRBJ2-3 provide the parts outside the CDR3, is DGGITQSPKYLFRKEGQNVTLSCEQNLNHDAMYWYRQDPGQGLRLIYYSQIVNDFQKGDIAEGYSVSREKKESFPLTVTSAQKNPTAFYLCASSIGGSADTQYFGPGTRLTVL.

Only one count was recorded for this clone. This chain links TRBV30 with TRBJ1-3, with unresolved D. The CDR3 has 14 residues. The germline V gene has CDR1 GTSNPN and CDR2 SVGIG (reference sequence). V was pared by 2 bases and J by 0 bases, with 8 bases between. CDR3 in DNA: TGTGCCTGGAGTTCCCTCCTCTCTGGAAACACCATATATTTT. Protein product: CAWSSLLSGNTIYF.

The chain employs TRBV28 and TRBJ1-2, with TRBD1 as a possible D gene (5 bases). Trimming took 7 bases from V and 3 from J, leaving 15 bases between them. The germline gives CDR1 MDHEN, CDR2 SYDVKM. This CDR3 is 14 amino acids long. The CDR3, as DNA: TGTGCCAGCAAATTCGCCGGGACTTACTATGGCTACACCTTC. Its translation: CASKFAGTYYGYTF.

The gene calls are TRBV5-1 and TRBJ2-5; 7 nucleotides match TRBD2. Germline CDR1 and CDR2: SGHRS and YFSETQ. The J segment lost 3 bases and the V segment lost 2 bases, leaving 1 base of the junction unmatched. CDR3 length: 13 amino acids. Here the CDR3 reads CASSFGGKETQYF. CDR3 DNA: TGCGCCAGCAGCTTCGGGGGGAAAGAGACCCAGTACTTC. Filled out from reference TRBV5-1 and TRBJ2-5, the complete variable domain reads KAGVTQTPRYLIKTRGQQVTLSCSPISGHRSVSWYQQTPGQGLQFLFEYFSETQRNKGNFPGRFSGRQFSNSRSEMNVSTLELGDSALYLCASSFGGKETQYFGPGTRLLVL.

This chain uses TRBV5-1 with TRBJ2-3; no firm D call. CDR1 and CDR2 (germline): SGHRS, YFSETQ. The CDR3 is 14 amino acids. V was shortened by 0 bases and J by 2 bases, with 7 bases between the two germline ends. The DNA of the CDR3 is TGCGCCAGCAGCTTGGACCAGAACACAGATACGCAGTATTTT. Its translation: CASSLDQNTDTQYF.

This chain links TRBV11-2 with TRBJ2-5; 7 positions match TRBD2. CDR1 SGHAT and CDR2 FQNNGV come from the germline V gene. There are 16 residues in the CDR3. The junction had 12 bases not matched to a gene; V was cut back by 4 bases and J by 4 bases. The CDR3 DNA follows: TGTGCCAGCAGCTCCCTTAGAGGACTAGTAAGAGAGACCCAGTACTTC. Residues: CASSSLRGLVRETQYF.

The chain joins TRBV15 to TRBJ2-7; tentative D call: TRBD2 (6 bases). Germline CDR1 is LNHNV and CDR2 is YYDKDF (reference sequence). This CDR3 spans 14 amino acids. V shed 6 bases and J shed 0 bases, with 12 bases lying between them. The CDR3 coding sequence is TGTGCCACCAGGCCCTCGGGAGCCTCCTACGAGCAGTACTTC. It specifies CATRPSGASYEQYF. Complete variable domain (other parts from reference TRBV15 and TRBJ2-7): DAMVIQNPRYQVTQFGKPVTLSCSQTLNHNVMYWYQQKSSQAPKLLFHYYDKDFNNEADTPDNFQSRRPNTSFCFLDIRSPGLGDTAMYLCATRPSGASYEQYFGPGTRLTVT.

The chain carries TRBV13 and TRBJ2-7; tentatively, D is TRBD1 (6 bases). Germline V lookup: CDR1 PRHDT, CDR2 FYEKMQ (reference sequence). CDR3 length: 16 residues. Deletions cut 3 bases from V and 0 bases from J, with 15 bases between. The CDR3 region is CASSFIGTGSSYEQYF. As DNA, the CDR3 is TGTGCCAGCAGCTTTATAGGAACAGGGAGCTCCTACGAGCAGTACTTC.

This chain links TRBV9 with TRBJ2-5, with TRBD1 as a possible D gene (5 bases). This CDR3 is 14 amino acids long. Per the germline V gene, CDR1 is SGDLS and CDR2 is YYNGEE. Trimming stripped 0 bases from V and 4 bases from J, with 10 bases between. CDR3: CASSVVGAGETQYF. The CDR3 coding sequence is TGTGCCAGCAGCGTAGTTGGGGCTGGAGAGACCCAGTACTTC.